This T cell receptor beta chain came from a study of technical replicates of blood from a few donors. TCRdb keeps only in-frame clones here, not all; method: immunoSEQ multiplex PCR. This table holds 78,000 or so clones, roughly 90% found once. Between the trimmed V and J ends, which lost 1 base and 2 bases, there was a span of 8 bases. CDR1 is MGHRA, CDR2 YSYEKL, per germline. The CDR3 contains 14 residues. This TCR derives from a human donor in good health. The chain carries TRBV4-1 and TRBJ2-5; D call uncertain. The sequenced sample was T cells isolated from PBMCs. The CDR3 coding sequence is TGCGCCAGCAGCCAAGGTGCACTACAAGAGACCCAGTACTTC. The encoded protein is CASSQGALQETQYF.